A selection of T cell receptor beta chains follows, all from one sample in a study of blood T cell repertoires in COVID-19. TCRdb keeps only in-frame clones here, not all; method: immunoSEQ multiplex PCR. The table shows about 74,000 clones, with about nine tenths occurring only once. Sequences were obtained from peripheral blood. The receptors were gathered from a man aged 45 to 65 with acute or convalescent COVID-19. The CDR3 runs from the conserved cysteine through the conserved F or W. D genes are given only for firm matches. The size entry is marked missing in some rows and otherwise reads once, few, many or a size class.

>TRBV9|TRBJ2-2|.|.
TGTGCCAGCAGCGTTAGAGGTGACGCCGGGGAGCTGTTTTTT
CASSVRGDAGELFF
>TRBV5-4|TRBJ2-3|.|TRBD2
TGTGCCAGCAGCTTGGCTCCGGGACTAGCGGGAGGAAGGCAGTATTTT
CASSLAPGLAGGRQYF
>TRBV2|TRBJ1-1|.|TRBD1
TGTGCCAGCGACCTACAGGGGGTTGGGGAAGCTTTCTTT
CASDLQGVGEAFF
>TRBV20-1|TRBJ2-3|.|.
TGCAGTGCTAGCCCCCAGGATACGCAGTATTTT
CSASPQDTQYF
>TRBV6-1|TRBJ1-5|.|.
TGTGCCAGCAGTGAAATTTTGGGCCAGCCCCAGCATTTT
CASSEILGQPQHF
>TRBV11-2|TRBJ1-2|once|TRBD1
TGTGCCAGCAGCCTACAGGGGATCGGGGGCTACACCTTC
CASSLQGIGGYTF
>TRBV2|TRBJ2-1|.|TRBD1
TGTGCCAGCAGGCACGAGTGGGACAGGCAATACAATGAGCAGTTCTTC
CASRHEWDRQYNEQFF
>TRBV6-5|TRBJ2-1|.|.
TGTGCCAGTGGGTTCGACCAGACGGGGAATGAGCAGTTCTTC
CASGFDQTGNEQFF
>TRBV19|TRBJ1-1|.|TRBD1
TGTGCCAGTAAAGAAGACAGGGGGAACACTGAAGCTTTCTTT
CASKEDRGNTEAFF
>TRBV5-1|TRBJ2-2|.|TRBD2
TGCGCCAGCAGCCTTTCCGGGACTAGCGGGAGGGACACCGGGGAGCTGTTTTTT
CASSLSGTSGRDTGELFF
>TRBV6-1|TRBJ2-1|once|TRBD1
TGTGCCAGCAGTGGGACAGGGACAACGACCCCGTACAATGAGCAGTTCTTC
CASSGTGTTTPYNEQFF
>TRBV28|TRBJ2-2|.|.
TGTGCCAGCAGTTTTGGTTCCAGATTTTACACCGGGGAGCTGTTTTTT
CASSFGSRFYTGELFF
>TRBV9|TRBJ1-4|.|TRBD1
TGTGCCAGCAGCGTAGGGGGAAAGAGACAGGGGCCAACTAATGAAAAACTGTTTTTT
CASSVGGKRQGPTNEKLFF
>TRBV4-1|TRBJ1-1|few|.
TGCGCCAGCAGCCAACCCAGACTTGCCCTGAACACTGAAGCTTTCTTT
CASSQPRLALNTEAFF
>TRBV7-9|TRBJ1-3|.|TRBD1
TGTGCCAGCAGCCCAGGGACAGTCTCTGGAAACACCATATATTTT
CASSPGTVSGNTIYF
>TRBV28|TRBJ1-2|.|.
TGTGCCAGCAGTCTTCGGACAGCTAACTATGGCTACACCTTC
CASSLRTANYGYTF
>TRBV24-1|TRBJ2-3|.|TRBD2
TGTGCCACCAGTGATCACACTAGCGGGAGTTTTTCTGATACGCAGTATTTT
CATSDHTSGSFSDTQYF
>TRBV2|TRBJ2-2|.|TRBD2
TGTGCCACTTCGACTAGCGGGAGTGACGGCGGGGAGCTGTTTTTT
CATSTSGSDGGELFF
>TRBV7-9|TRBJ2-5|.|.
TGTGCCAGCAGCTTAGGAGCGGAGACCCAGTACTTC
CASSLGAETQYF
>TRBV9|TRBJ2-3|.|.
TGTGCCAGCAGCCCCCAGGGAGGAGATACGCAGTATTTT
CASSPQGGDTQYF
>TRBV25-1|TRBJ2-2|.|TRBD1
TGTGCCAGCAGTGTGGGACAGGGCCAGTCCGGGGAGCTGTTTTTT
CASSVGQGQSGELFF
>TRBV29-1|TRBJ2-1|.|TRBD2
TGCAGCGTTCGAGCGGGAGGCCGTAATGAGCAGTTCTTC
CSVRAGGRNEQFF
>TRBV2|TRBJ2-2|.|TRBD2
TGTGCCAGCAGTGAGACTAGCGGGGGTCCTCCGGCCGGGGAGCTGTTTTTT
CASSETSGGPPAGELFF
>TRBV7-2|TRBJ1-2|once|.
TGTGCCAGCAGCTTAGCGCTAAGCTATGGCTACACCTTC
CASSLALSYGYTF
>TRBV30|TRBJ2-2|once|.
TGTGCCTGGAGTCCCGGCAGGGTGGGCACCGGGGAGCTGTTTTTT
CAWSPGRVGTGELFF
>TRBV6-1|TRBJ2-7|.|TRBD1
TGTGCCAGCAGTGAAAGGGGGACAGGGTCCTACGAGCAGTACTTC
CASSERGTGSYEQYF